Below are 30 T cell receptor beta chains sequenced from a single sample in a study of blood T cells in healthy people across ages. Then a second PCR, running about 6 to 12 cycles, was carried out with a sample-barcoded 5' primer and a J-beta primer mix. Via MiXCR, TCRdb re-called the 5' RACE reads, giving one row per CDR3 protein. The sample has 700,000 to 900,000 distinct CDR3 sequences; about 53% are singletons. The specimen sequenced was blood. These TCRs come from an older man in good health.

The genes are TRBV7-8 and TRBJ2-7; D uncertain. V was shortened by 5 bases and J by 0 bases, with 11 bases between the two germline ends. The CDR3 is 14 residues long. Germline values: CDR1 SGHVS, CDR2 FQNEAQ. The CDR3 nucleotides read TGTGCCAGCAGCCAGCCCTTGCCCTCCTACGAGCAGTACTTC. It yields the protein CASSQPLPSYEQYF.

This clonotype was counted between two and nine times. The chain employs TRBV21-1 and TRBJ2-1; the table's D call of TRBD1 was not tested on the DNA. TRBV21-1 is termed a pseudogene. The CDR3 loop spans 16 amino acids. The CDR3 loop reads CASSRGRQGTVNEQFF. Here the CDR3 DNA reads TGTGCCAGCAGCCGAGGCAGACAGGGGACCGTCAATGAGCAGTTCTTC.

The rearrangement joins TRBV9 to TRBJ2-3, with D perhaps TRBD2 (6 bases). Germline CDR1 reads SGDLS; CDR2 reads YYNGEE. CDR3 length: 16 amino acids. Trimming left V 2 bases short and J 0 bases short, with 13 bases between. CDR3 bases: TGTGCCAGCAGCGTTTGGAGCGGGCCAAGCACAGATACGCAGTATTTT. Its translation is CASSVWSGPSTDTQYF.

This clonotype was picked up a small number of times. The chain uses TRBV7-8 and TRBJ2-5; D ambiguous. There are 11 residues in the CDR3. Germline assignment: CDR1 SGHVS and CDR2 FQNEAQ. The V and J ends lost 5 bases and 4 bases respectively, with 5 bases between them. CDR3 DNA: TGTGCCAGCAGCCAAACAGAGACCCAGTACTTC. The encoded protein is CASSQTETQYF.

This chain joins TRBV20-1 and TRBJ2-1, with D possibly TRBD2 on 6 matching bases. The better agreement between TRBJ2-7 and the DNA end casts doubt on the J call. From germline, CDR1 is DFQATT and CDR2 SNEGSKA (reference sequence). The CDR3 totals 15 residues. The CDR3 DNA is TGCAGTGCTAGAGCGTGGGGGACTCTTGGAGATGAGCAGTACTTC. Translated: CSARAWGTLGDEQYF.

With regard to this clonotype: One end of the junction varies from germline; a read error may be responsible. The gene calls are TRBV18 and TRBJ1-2, with 11 bases identical to TRBD1. The V gene's germline CDR1 is KGHSH and CDR2 LQKENI. The CDR3 spans 16 residues. The CDR3 DNA sequence: TGTGCCAGCTCACCAATGGACAGGGGGCCCCTCTATGGCTACACATTC. Its protein is CASSPMDRGPLYGYTF.

Only a few counts were recorded for this clonotype. The chain uses TRBV10-3 and TRBJ1-2, with 7 bases lining up with TRBD1. Trimming at V came to 6 bases and at J to 8 bases, leaving 9 bases not matched to a gene. Germline V gene data show CDR1 as ENHRY and CDR2 as SYGVKD. This CDR3 region has 13 residues. The CDR3 DNA is TGTGCCATCAGCGACGGGACAGCCGGCGGCTACACCTTC. It specifies CAISDGTAGGYTF.

This clonotype was seen a handful of times. This chain uses TRBV6-5 with TRBJ1-2; D is perhaps TRBD1 (6 bases). Between the trimmed V and J ends, which lost 4 bases and 8 bases, there was a span of 14 bases. This CDR3 spans 13 amino acids. Germline lookup yields CDR1 MNHEY and CDR2 SVGAGI. CDR3 coding DNA: TGTGCCAGCAGTTCGAGGGGGAGAGACGGCTACACCTTC. Protein sequence: CASSSRGRDGYTF.

This clonotype was observed a handful of times. The CDR3 DNA sequence: TGCAGTGCTAGAGATCGGTCTAGCGGGAGGGACGCCCTGTTCACCAATGAGCAGTTCTTC. Encoded protein: CSARDRSSGRDALFTNEQFF. This chain connects TRBV20-1 to TRBJ2-1; TRBD2 matches 12 bases. This CDR3 comprises 20 residues. V gave up 0 bases and J gave up 6 bases; unmatched junction bases: 18. Germline lookup yields CDR1 DFQATT and CDR2 SNEGSKA (reference sequence).

This sequence joins TRBV29-1 and TRBJ1-4; tentatively, D is TRBD1 (6 bases). Trimming took 7 bases from V and 7 from J, leaving 16 bases between them. The CDR3 length is 13 residues. Germline CDR1 SQVTM, CDR2 ANQGSEA. CDR3 bases: TGCAGCGGAGGATCGGGGGGCGGTGAAAAACTGTTTTTT. It specifies CSGGSGGGEKLFF. Variable domain in full (rest from reference TRBV29-1 and TRBJ1-4): SAVISQKPSRDICQRGTSLTIQCQVDSQVTMMFWYRQQPGQSLTLIATANQGSEATYESGFVIDKFPISRPNLTFSTLTVSNMSPEDSSIYLCSGGSGGGEKLFFGSGTQLSVL.

This chain links TRBV12-3 or TRBV12-4 with TRBJ2-7; perhaps TRBD2 as D (6 bases). V gave up 3 bases and J gave up 4 bases, with 16 bases separating them. This CDR3 contains 15 residues. The CDR3 DNA is TGTGCCAGCAGTTTTGGAGGCGGGATCTGGTACGAGCAGTACTTC. This codes for CASSFGGGIWYEQYF.

The chain employs TRBV7-2 and TRBJ1-2; TRBD1 might be the D (6 bases). Trimming stripped 2 bases from V and 4 bases from J, with 14 bases between. The CDR3 has 15 residues. Germline values: CDR1 SGHTA, CDR2 FQGNSA. The CDR3 reads CASSLNTGGPYGYTF. The DNA for the CDR3 is TGTGCCAGCAGCTTAAATACGGGGGGCCCCTATGGCTACACCTTC.

The rearrangement joins TRBV2 to TRBJ2-5; D ambiguous. Between the trimmed V and J ends, which lost 7 bases and 0 bases, there was a span of 12 bases. The CDR3 contains 14 residues. Germline values: CDR1 SNHLY, CDR2 FYNNEI. This CDR3 is CASITDLYQETQYF. In DNA form, the CDR3 reads TGTGCCAGCATAACAGACCTGTACCAAGAGACCCAGTACTTC.

In this sample, this clonotype turned up a few times. The rearrangement joins TRBV13 to TRBJ2-1; no clear D gene. This CDR3 is built from 13 residues. Germline assignment: CDR1 PRHDT and CDR2 FYEKMQ (reference sequence). V gave up 0 bases and J gave up 7 bases, with 7 bases separating them. The chain's CDR3 is CASSLGEWNEQFF. CDR3 nucleotides: TGTGCCAGCAGCTTAGGGGAGTGGAATGAGCAGTTCTTC.

V is TRBV13 and J is TRBJ2-7; tentatively, D is TRBD1 (5 bases). The length of the CDR3 is 15 residues. Trimming removed 4 bases at V and 4 bases at J, with 17 bases between. CDR1 is PRHDT and CDR2 is FYEKMQ in the germline V gene (reference sequence). CDR3 sequence reads: CASSSRGNKVYEQYF. The CDR3 nucleotides are TGTGCCAGCAGCTCAAGGGGAAATAAAGTATACGAGCAGTACTTC.

J is TRBJ2-7 and V is TRBV20-1, with TRBD2 as a possible D gene (5 bases). This CDR3 has 13 amino acids. Trimming removed 4 bases at V and 7 bases at J, with 17 bases between. In germline, CDR1 is DFQATT, CDR2 SNEGSKA (reference sequence). As DNA, the CDR3 is TGCAGTGCTACGCCCGGGGTAGCGTGGGAGCAGTACTTC. Residues: CSATPGVAWEQYF.

The chain links TRBV21-1 to TRBJ2-1; TRBD2 is the table's D call, not checked against the DNA. The end of the DNA is better explained by TRBJ2-7, so the J call may be wrong. TRBV21-1 is a listed pseudogene. This CDR3 has 14 residues. CDR3 residues: CASSKGLADNEQYF. The DNA of the CDR3 is TGTGCCAGCAGCAAGGGACTAGCGGACAATGAGCAGTACTTC.

In this sample, this clonotype turned up once. The chain employs TRBV25-1 and TRBJ1-5; perhaps TRBD1 as D (6 bases). The germline V gene encodes CDR1 MGHDK and CDR2 SYGVNS. The V and J ends lost 5 bases and 5 bases respectively, with 16 bases between them. The CDR3 contains 15 residues. The CDR3 DNA follows: TGTGCCAGCAGTCATGGCGCAGGGGTCGATCAGCCCCAGCATTTT. This gives the protein CASSHGAGVDQPQHF.

Only a few counts were recorded for this clonotype. The chain links TRBV2 to TRBJ2-7, with 9 positions matching TRBD2. This CDR3 has 15 residues. Germline V gene sequence: CDR1 SNHLY, CDR2 FYNNEI. Germline trimming cut 3 bases from V and 0 bases from J; bases unmatched to any gene: 3. The CDR3 coding sequence is TGTGCCAGCAGTGAGACTAGCGGATTCTCCTACGAGCAGTACTTC. Translating gives CASSETSGFSYEQYF.

The chain employs TRBV24-1 and TRBJ2-1; D might be TRBD1 (5 bases). Germline CDR1 is KGHDR and CDR2 is SFDVKD. This CDR3 comprises 14 residues. V was trimmed by 3 bases and J by 2 bases, leaving 7 bases between them. CDR3 DNA: TGTGCCACCAGTGATAGACAGACCTACAATGAGCAGTTCTTC. Translation: CATSDRQTYNEQFF.

This clonotype was detected a few times. CDR3 residues: CSVELGGNEQFF. In nucleotides, the CDR3 is TGCAGCGTTGAACTAGGGGGGAATGAGCAGTTCTTC. The chain combines TRBV29-1 with TRBJ2-1; perhaps D is TRBD1 or TRBD2 (6 bases each). V was trimmed by 2 bases and J by 7 bases, leaving 9 bases between them. The CDR3 spans 12 residues. Germline V CDR1 and CDR2: SQVTM, ANQGSEA.

This clonotype has more than one count but fewer than ten. V usage is TRBV6-5 and J usage is TRBJ2-1, with TRBD1 identical over 10 bases. The germline V gene has CDR1 MNHEY and CDR2 SVGAGI. This CDR3 spans 15 amino acids. Unmatched junction bases numbered 4, after V lost 0 bases and J lost 8 bases. In DNA form, the CDR3 reads TGTGCCAGCAGTTACTCTGGGGACAGGGGTCATGAGCAGTTCTTC. Its translation is CASSYSGDRGHEQFF.

This chain uses TRBV20-1 with TRBJ2-3, with 11 bases fitting TRBD2. Germline lookup yields CDR1 DFQATT and CDR2 SNEGSKA (reference sequence). The CDR3 length is 13 residues. The CDR3 DNA reads TGCAGCGGACTAGCGGGTAGCACAGATACGCAGTATTTT. Its protein is CSGLAGSTDTQYF.

This clonotype has a handful of counts. J is TRBJ1-2 and V is TRBV5-1, with TRBD1 matching over 12 bases. This CDR3 has 14 residues. The V gene end was trimmed by 4 bases and the J gene end by 6 bases; junction bases not matched to a gene: 4. Germline lookup yields CDR1 SGHRS and CDR2 YFSETQ. The CDR3: CASSQGQGANGYTF. CDR3 nucleotide sequence: TGCGCCAGCAGCCAGGGACAGGGGGCTAATGGCTACACCTTC.

The chain combines TRBV11-2 with TRBJ2-1, with 7 bases identical to TRBD1. The J call is uncertain, as TRBJ2-7 better fits the DNA end. CDR3 size: 12 residues. Germline values: CDR1 SGHAT, CDR2 FQNNGV. CDR3 amino acids: CASSLKGAEQYF. DNA for the CDR3: TGTGCCAGCAGCTTAAAGGGGGCCGAGCAGTACTTC.

This clonotype was seen a few times. The rearrangement joins TRBV7-9 to TRBJ1-2; the D is unclear. V was shortened by 2 bases and J by 8 bases, with 9 bases between the two germline ends. The CDR3 consists of 12 residues. Per germline, CDR1 SEHNR and CDR2 FQNEAQ (reference sequence). The CDR3 DNA is TGTGCCAGCAGCTTAACCCCAAAAGGCTACACCTTC. The encoded protein is CASSLTPKGYTF.

This clonotype has more than one count but fewer than ten. The chain uses TRBV7-9 and TRBJ1-5; the D gene is possibly TRBD1 (6 bases). The CDR3 spans 17 residues. Germline loops: CDR1 SEHNR, CDR2 FQNEAQ (reference sequence). Trimming removed 5 bases at V and 1 base at J, with 18 bases between. The CDR3 DNA is TGTGCCAGCAGCATCGCCTTACAGGGAGGAAGCAATCAGCCCCAGCATTTT. This encodes CASSIALQGGSNQPQHF.

V usage is TRBV3-1 and J usage is TRBJ2-1; a possible D gene is TRBD2 (5 bases). Looked up from germline, CDR1 is LGHDT and CDR2 is YNNKEL (reference sequence). Trimming took 1 base from V and 3 from J, leaving 10 bases between them. CDR3 length equals 15 residues. CDR3 nucleotides: TGTGCCAGCAGCCAAGTGTGGGGAGACTACAATGAGCAGTTCTTC. It is translated as CASSQVWGDYNEQFF.

This chain joins TRBV20-1 and TRBJ2-3, with 11 bases fitting TRBD2. With V trimmed by 6 bases and J by 2 bases, 13 bases remained unmatched. The CDR3 contains 17 residues. Germline loops: CDR1 DFQATT, CDR2 SNEGSKA (reference sequence). CDR3 coding DNA: TGCAGTGCGGCAGCCCTAGCGGGAGGTGGGCACACAGATACGCAGTATTTT. Protein product: CSAAALAGGGHTDTQYF.

The gene calls are TRBV9 and TRBJ2-1; 8 bases are a match to TRBD2. The CDR3 sequence is 13 residues long. The J segment lost 9 bases and the V segment lost 3 bases, leaving 5 bases of the junction unmatched. CDR1 is SGDLS, CDR2 YYNGEE, per germline. CDR3 coding DNA: TGTGCCAGCAGCGCCTGGCTAGCGGGTGAGCAGTTCTTC. Its translation is CASSAWLAGEQFF.